This T cell receptor beta chain was captured in a study of blood T cell repertoires in COVID-19 (dated by TCRdb to 2020 to 2021). About the full investigation: Samples from collaborators originated in the United States, Italy and Spain and spanned both the acute and convalescent phases of COVID-19. The dataset comprised deeply sampled blood TCRbeta repertoires from subjects exposed to, actively infected with, or recovered from COVID-19. Where HLA class I and class II types were available, the types were taken from metadata supplied by the sample provider, not from assay-based typing. The repertoires were released in a freely available public database intended as a resource for research on the immune response to SARS-CoV-2. Samples were obtained from the ongoing ImmuneRACE study (first 160 participants) and from 1,000 to 1,500 subjects provided by 6 global collaborators. The material from the prospective study consisted of cDNA or gDNA derived from T cells, B-cell-depleted T cells, or PBMCs. A de-identified subject ID, COVID-19 status, age in years and sex were almost always included in the sample metadata. Study-wide findings and limitations: Clinical and demographic metadata were provided uncurated, with the amount varying by source and participant.

From cysteine to phenylalanine, the CDR3 is 12 amino acids long. Kept here is only the CDR3 DNA, which spans 36 bases and is read in frame from base 1. V is shortened by 4 bases, J by 5 bases, and the region joining them spans 6 bases. From a lookup of the germline V gene, CDR1 and CDR2 are MDHEN and SYDVKM. A second Seattle source provided samples from volunteer blood donors who had recovered from COVID-19. Whole blood was collected in K2EDTA tubes by collaborating institutions according to the institutions' own protocols. For TCRbeta analysis, collaborator samples were shipped as frozen whole blood, as isolated PBMCs, or as DNA extracted from either sample type. TCRbeta CDR3 regions were amplified from genomic DNA using the immunoSEQ Assay, a bias-controlled multiplex PCR. The paper's processing steps were these. The number of nucleated cells in each sample was estimated by amplification of reference gene primers within the assay. To quantify the absolute abundance of each unique TCRbeta CDR3 rearrangement, sequence reads were collapsed and filtered. For each sample, productive Simpson clonality was calculated as the square root of Simpson's diversity index over productive rearrangements. TCRdb holds this immuneACCESS table with in-frame rearrangements only. Some clones are missing; in checked studies, unresolved V genes explain under half, and the rest has no known cause. D and trimming come from the DNA, and the V and J calls and clone size come from that table. The sample contains some 130,000 clones, approximately 78% of them found a single time. Jointly, the top ten make up approximately 11% of the sample.

Details on this clone: It has no known antigen specificity. No base-level quality is on record; no much larger clone is a single base apart.

The chain is made from TRBV28 and TRBJ1-5, with the D gene not clear enough to name. Sequenced material: peripheral blood. This receptor was identified in a man aged 60 to 75 who had recovered from COVID-19. The DNA sequence reads TGTGCCAGCAGTTCTTTCGATCAGCCCCAGCATTTT. It specifies CASSSFDQPQHF. Full variable domain (CDR3 extended with the reference TRBV28 and TRBJ1-5 proteins): DVKVTQSSRYLVKRTGEKVFLECVQDMDHENMFWYRQDPGLGLRLIYFSYDVKMKEKGDIPEGYSVSREKKERFSLILESASTNQTSMYLCASSSFDQPQHFGDGTRLSIL.